Detailed here is one T cell receptor (beta chain). The antigen it recognizes is unknown. No base-level quality is on record; no much larger clone is a single base apart. The germline V gene sets CDR1 to SGHRS and CDR2 to YFSETQ. V lost 0 bases and J lost 4 bases; the stretch between them is 13 bases long. The CDR3 sequence holds 15 residues, the cysteine and phenylalanine included. The only DNA kept is the CDR3, 45 bases in frame from the first base. This specimen comes from a study of cytomegalovirus exposure and HLA in healthy donors (TCRdb year 2017). For context, the study as a whole: According to an earlier analysis of 587 of the donors, about 179 million T cells yielded 100 million or so unique TCR beta sequences and 276 Gb of sequence data. Class I and class II HLA loci were covered by the typing at four-digit resolution. The number of donors typed differed by locus, with roughly 620-630 for A, B, C, DRB1 and DQB1, 522 for DQA1, nearly 610 for DPA1, and 472 for DPB1. Donor age, sex, ethnicity and CMV serostatus were compiled alongside the repertoire data. Rather than using new phenotypic data, the later analysis identified candidate immune exposures from TCR beta sequences and from how often those sequences occurred across donors. Approximately 300 gigabases of sequencing data and 75 million to 85 million unique TCR sequences made up an early release that covered about 640 HLA-typed donors. A later analysis re-examined previously published TCR beta repertoires from several hundred donors and added high-resolution HLA genotyping to investigate patterns of TCR occurrence. In an earlier analysis of over 550 of the donors, high-throughput TCR beta sequencing was used to judge whether each TCR beta V gene segment behaved as functional or pseudogenic. To predict cytomegalovirus infection status, the study combined high-throughput TCR immunosequencing, statistical association of individual TCRs with disease status, and machine learning. Among the roughly 380 genotyped donors, 75% to 90% belonged to the genetic ancestry cluster associated with self-reported Caucasian donors. The study aimed to test whether cataloging public T cell receptors could reveal signatures of past pathogen exposure. A later genetic analysis took genome-wide SNP genotypes for about three fifths of the roughly 700 donors and used that subset as a discovery cohort. Four to six DR-DQ haplotypes were handled as single units for association and clustering because linkage in the cohort was strong. The T cell repertoires of some 700 subjects were profiled by immunosequencing and related to cytomegalovirus serostatus. Every discovery cohort repertoire had been produced on one sequencing platform. Besides the first cohort of around 700 subjects, a separate validation cohort made up of roughly 120 different subjects was used. Among a few hundred genotyped donors of the cohort, an average of roughly 240,000 unique TCR beta nucleotide sequences were sequenced per donor, around 20% of them non-productive.

In total, about 650 healthy bone marrow donors made up the cohort. At the time of sampling, every cohort member was nominally healthy, though immune exposures that went unrecorded were likely present. The donor tested CMV seronegative and was one of the 352 seronegative cohort members. A peripheral blood sample was provided by each donor, and peripheral blood mononuclear cells were used for TCR beta sequencing. Genomic DNA extraction from the blood cell samples was performed with the Qiagen DNeasy Blood Extraction Kit. The library was generated by the immunoSEQ multiplex PCR assay. For the multiplex PCR, a mixture combining 60 forward primers for TCR Vbeta segments and 13 reverse primers for TCR Jbeta segments was used. Amplification of the CDR3 region of rearranged TCR beta genes was performed with a multiplex PCR assay on genomic DNA. On the Illumina HiSeq System, the amplified TCR beta libraries were sequenced as 87-base-pair reads. Per the original workflow: A later analysis tallied about 77 million unique TCR beta chains across the 666 repertoires, and approximately 12 million of those chains were shared by two or more donors. Raw reads were error-corrected and collapsed into unique sequences by a nearest-neighbor algorithm in which closely related sequences were merged to remove PCR and sequencing errors. CDR3 sequences were aligned to IMGT reference sequences to assign V, D and J gene segments. For a sequence to be retained, a match of at least six nucleotides to both a V gene segment and a J gene segment was required. Rearrangements were called productive when the CDR3 lacked stop codons and stayed in frame with V and J; all others were non-productive. CDR3 was defined by IMGT convention, running from the second conserved V-encoded cysteine to the conserved J-encoded phenylalanine. The earlier analysis of roughly 590 of the donors excluded sequences that lacked an unambiguous match to a single V gene segment. An earlier analysis of just under 600 of the donors called V segments functional above 56.7% productive rearrangements and segregating when the between-donor standard deviation exceeded 5%. A statistical classification framework was built for diagnosing cytomegalovirus status from the catalog of TCR beta chain sequences. In a later analysis, V and J genes were assigned by comparing TCR nucleotide sequences against IMGT/GENE-DB human TR gene sequences. Using the TCRdist pipeline, a later analysis assigned CDR3 sequences along with most-parsimonious VDJ recombination scenarios. In a later analysis, every TCR beta chain was defined by the combination of its CDR3 amino acid sequence and its V-gene family, and reads without a unique V-gene family were dropped. To address suspected cross-contamination and a sequencing artifact, a later analysis removed roughly 580 highly shared, low-generation-probability nucleotide sequences. In a later analysis, a clonal expansion index for each public chain was calculated from normalized within-repertoire ranks of inferred template counts. In a later analysis, generation probabilities were computed with a VDJ recombination model fitted to out-of-frame rearrangements, and the resulting probabilities were checked against IGoR. A later analysis scored TCR-TCR, TCR-HLA and TCR-CMV co-occurrence with hypergeometric tests, applying a repertoire-size bias correction to TCR pairs. To estimate false discovery rates, a later analysis permuted the HLA or CMV assignments 20 times. In a later analysis, co-occurring TCRs were grouped using DBSCAN, with TCRdist sequence similarity added in when clustering inside HLA-allele-positive subsets. Repertoires with fewer than 30,000 or more than 120,000 public chains were left out of co-occurrence clustering, as were roughly five repertoires with anomalous nucleotide sharing. TCRdb stores this immuneACCESS table with in-frame sequences only. Part of the clones is absent; in the studies checked, under half of the shortfall reflects unresolved V genes, and no reason is known for the rest. V and J calls and clone size are those listed in that table; D and trimming were worked out from the DNA. The sample profile shows 70,000 to 95,000 clones; around 81% of them were found once. The top ten constitute 1.9% of the sample.

General findings and caveats noted by the study authors: In vitro tests confirmed that a few of the cytomegalovirus-associated TCR beta chains recognize cytomegalovirus antigens. Presence/absence analyses assumed roughly uniform sequencing depth across donors, an assumption that may not hold. Because counts were too low, roughly 17 rarely observed V segments, including chromosome 9 orphons, were left out of the earlier analysis of 500 to 750 of the donors. Broadly in line with IMGT annotations, most TCR beta V segments showed up in productive rearrangements about 87% or about 30% of the time in an earlier analysis of several hundred of the donors. Several of the top co-occurrence clusters appeared to be linked to parvovirus B19, influenza, CMV and Epstein-Barr virus, according to a later analysis. The only immune exposure information available for the cohort was CMV serostatus. Specific HLA alleles were associated with more than 15,000 TCR beta sequences at a false discovery rate of 0.05 in a later analysis. Across donors, most TCR sequences were observed very rarely, whereas some public TCRs were present in many individuals. The authors suggested that the approach could potentially be extended to other disease states and immunological phenotypes. Some IMGT-functional V segments, including TRBV6-2 and TRBV6-3, could not be told apart with the 87-base-pair reads, so those segments were excluded. A cluster of highly shared sequence variants was judged likely to be a technical artifact of the sequencing pipeline. Because some donors lacked HLA typing at each locus, the association tests relied only on the typed subset. Most CMV-associated TCR beta chains appeared to be HLA-restricted in a later analysis, and the HLA associations seemed to be driven largely by CMV exposure. In a later analysis, TCR association rates were found to vary across HLA loci, with the most associated TCRs seen for DRB1 alleles and the fewest for HLA-C alleles. A later genetic analysis associated a missense DCLRE1C variant with V-gene and J-gene trimming of TCR beta chains, and an independent cohort replicated the association. The classifier was reported to diagnose cytomegalovirus status with high specificity and sensitivity in both the original cohort and the validation cohort. Linkage disequilibrium might explain the correlated functional status among segregating V segments, but an unknown experimental factor could not be ruled out. Assigning TCR associations to individual alleles was difficult when HLA alleles, especially DR and DQ, strongly co-occurred. A later analysis found that HLA-associated TCR beta chains were more clonally expanded and had lower generation probabilities than equally common non-associated chains. This cohort had only TCR beta chains sequenced, and the lack of alpha or paired-chain data limited which features could be detected. The study listed 164 TCR beta chains as associated with cytomegalovirus. A further reported finding was that TCR beta sequences accurately predicted the HLA-A and HLA-B alleles for most subjects in the first cohort. In a later genetic analysis, fewer N-insertions in productive TCRs were reported among donors in an Asian-associated ancestry cluster than the approximately 670-donor mean.

The chain is encoded by TRBV5-1 joined to TRBJ1-2; possibly the D gene is TRBD1, per 5 matching bases. This receptor was taken from a woman in her twenties or thirties in good health and CMV-seronegative. Sample: PBMCs. The CDR3 reads as follows: CASSLADSGTYGYTF. The DNA sequence reads TGCGCCAGCAGCTTGGCCGACAGTGGAACCTATGGCTACACCTTC. The full variable domain, completed from the reference TRBV5-1 and TRBJ1-2 proteins outside the CDR3, reads KAGVTQTPRYLIKTRGQQVTLSCSPISGHRSVSWYQQTPGQGLQFLFEYFSETQRNKGNFPGRFSGRQFSNSRSEMNVSTLELGDSALYLCASSLADSGTYGYTFGSGTRLTVV.